This T cell receptor (beta chain) was documented in a study of CD8+ T cells in alopecia areata. Extracted RNA was reverse transcribed into cDNA, the sequencing template. Measured with immunoSEQ multiplex PCR; TCRdb has only the in-frame clones, and not every one. The repertoire holds about 120,000 clones, 50% to 55% seen once, with around 0.44% in the top ten. J gave up 10 bases and V 4 bases, and 10 bases lay outside the gene matches. The CDR3 consists of 15 residues. Germline V gene sequence: CDR1 SGHRS, CDR2 YFSETQ. The treatment denotes: oral pan-JAK inhibitor, 5-10 mg twice daily. V usage is TRBV5-1 and J usage is TRBJ1-6; 8 bases line up with TRBD1. The material was CD4+ T cells sorted from blood, obtained at week 4, from a patient treated with tofacitinib. The receptor was isolated from a human donor with alopecia areata. As DNA, the CDR3 is TGCGCCAGCAGCGGAGGACAGGGCGGGGAATCACCCCTCCACTTT. It yields the protein CASSGGQGGESPLHF. The whole variable domain, remainder taken from reference TRBV5-1 and TRBJ1-6, is KAGVTQTPRYLIKTRGQQVTLSCSPISGHRSVSWYQQTPGQGLQFLFEYFSETQRNKGNFPGRFSGRQFSNSRSEMNVSTLELGDSALYLCASSGGQGGESPLHFGNGTRLTVT.